A selection of T cell receptor beta chains follows, all from one sample in a study of Tregs in tolerant kidney transplant recipients. Assay used: immunoSEQ multiplex PCR; TCRdb lists only in-frame clones, some missing. The sample yields approximately 66,000 clones, roughly 85% seen once. The sample in question was Tregs from blood, obtained before the transplant. These TCRs come from a human donor who received a combined kidney and bone marrow transplant. Each CDR3 is given with its conserved first and last residue. The D gene is left open where the match is weak. A clone size is listed for some rows: how often the clone was seen (once, few, many), or a class if it is expanded.

>TRBV7-9|TRBD2|TRBJ2-2|.
TGTGCCAGCAACCGAAAACTAGCGGGAGGGCCGAGGGTCGGGGAGCTGTTTTTT
CASNRKLAGGPRVGELFF
>TRBV6-5|.|TRBJ2-7|.
TGTGCCAGCAGTAAGGACAGTCGGTCCTACGAGCAGTACTTC
CASSKDSRSYEQYF
>TRBV10-3|TRBD1|TRBJ1-5|.
TGTGCCATCCGGGACAGGGCCGATCAGCCCCAGCATTTT
CAIRDRADQPQHF
>TRBV12-5|TRBD2|TRBJ2-1|.
TGTGCTAGTGGTCCACCGGGACTAGCGTACATTACCGGCTCCTACAATGAGCAGTTCTTC
CASGPPGLAYITGSYNEQFF
>TRBV5-1|TRBD1|TRBJ2-5|.
TGCGCCAGCAGCTTCTGGGACAGCGAGGAGACCCAGTACTTC
CASSFWDSEETQYF
>TRBV19|.|TRBJ2-4|.
TGTGCCAGTAGTACCCGACACTTCGACATTCAGTACTTC
CASSTRHFDIQYF
>TRBV30|.|TRBJ1-1|.
TGTGCCTGGAGCCCGGGGTTAGGGAGGGGCACTGAAGCTTTCTTT
CAWSPGLGRGTEAFF
>TRBV5-4|.|TRBJ1-2|.
TGTGCCAGCAGCTTGGATTGGCGGGGGGACTACACCTTC
CASSLDWRGDYTF
>TRBV5-1|.|TRBJ1-2|.
TGCGCCAGCAGCCCGATGACTCCTCGAGGAAGTTATGGCTACACCTTC
CASSPMTPRGSYGYTF
>TRBV5-1|.|TRBJ2-7|.
TGCGCCAGCAGCTTGGATCTGGGCCCGGGGTCCTACGAGCAGTACTTC
CASSLDLGPGSYEQYF
>TRBV7-2|.|TRBJ1-3|.
TGTGCCAGCAGCCAGGGGTTGGGAGGAAACACCATATATTTT
CASSQGLGGNTIYF
>TRBV19|TRBD1|TRBJ1-2|.
TGTGCCAGTAGCCGGGACAGGGGACCGGGTGGCTATGGCTACACCTTC
CASSRDRGPGGYGYTF
>TRBV5-4|.|TRBJ1-2|once
TGTGCCAGCAGCTTCTCCAGGGACTATGGCTACACCTTC
CASSFSRDYGYTF
>TRBV6-5|.|TRBJ2-3|.
TGTGCCAGCAGATTCAGCCAATTCACAGATACGCAGTATTTT
CASRFSQFTDTQYF
>TRBV28|TRBD1|TRBJ1-1|.
TGTGCCAGCAGTTTATACCGGACAGGGGAACGGGGAGCTTTCTTT
CASSLYRTGERGAFF
>TRBV5-1|TRBD1|TRBJ2-7|.
TGCGCCAGCAGCCCCGGGACAGTACGCGTCGAGTACTTC
CASSPGTVRVEYF
>TRBV10-1|.|TRBJ1-1|.
TGCGCCAGCAGGGACAGCATGAACACTGAAGCTTTCTTT
CASRDSMNTEAFF
>TRBV6-5|TRBD1|TRBJ1-4|.
TGTGCCAGCAGCGTCCCCGGGACAGGGGGAAAACTGTTTTTT
CASSVPGTGGKLFF